This is a list of T cell receptor beta chains from one sample in a study of technical replicates of blood from a few donors. Method: immunoSEQ multiplex PCR; TCRdb's copy keeps in-frame clones and lacks some. Of about 84,000 clones listed, 80% to 95% were seen once; the top ten hold under 0.3%. The sample consisted of T cells isolated from PBMCs. All receptors come from a human donor in good health. Each CDR3 is given with its conserved first and last residue. The D gene is left open where the match is weak. The size field is filled for only some rows; it gives once, few, many or a size class.

D,V,J,size,CDR3,DNA
TRBD1,TRBV19,TRBJ1-2,once,CASRTDRGFNYGYTF,TGTGCCAGTCGAACAGACAGGGGGTTTAACTATGGCTACACCTTC
TRBD1,TRBV4-1,TRBJ2-1,NA,CASSQVMVMGTGKEEQFF,TGCGCCAGCAGCCAAGTTATGGTGATGGGGACAGGGAAAGAGGAGCAGTTCTTC
NA,TRBV4-2,TRBJ1-1,NA,CASSQTGKNTEAFF,TGTGCCAGCAGCCAAACGGGGAAGAACACTGAAGCTTTCTTT
TRBD1,TRBV5-6,TRBJ2-5,NA,CASSGAGTGVETQYF,TGTGCCAGCAGCGGAGCCGGGACAGGGGTTGAGACCCAGTACTTC
TRBD2,TRBV4-2,TRBJ2-1,NA,CASSQDFKRGGSYNEQFF,TGTGCCAGCAGCCAAGATTTCAAGCGGGGGGGATCCTACAATGAGCAGTTCTTC
TRBD1,TRBV6-5,TRBJ1-1,few,CASSTQGSMNTEAFF,TGTGCCAGCAGTACACAGGGGTCGATGAACACTGAAGCTTTCTTT
NA,TRBV6-6,TRBJ2-7,NA,CASSYPGGTSIREQYF,TGTGCCAGCAGTTACCCAGGAGGGACTTCAATTAGGGAGCAGTACTTC
NA,TRBV9,TRBJ2-1,NA,CASSSSRVSYNEQFF,TGTGCCAGCAGCTCCTCGAGAGTCTCCTACAATGAGCAGTTCTTC
NA,TRBV6-1,TRBJ1-3,NA,CASSERVPEGSVDTIYF,TGTGCCAGCAGTGAAAGGGTTCCGGAGGGATCGGTTGACACCATATATTTT
TRBD1,TRBV19,TRBJ1-3,NA,CASSRDRAGNTIYF,TGTGCCAGTAGTAGGGACAGGGCTGGAAACACCATATATTTT
TRBD2,TRBV29-1,TRBJ2-5,once,CSVEVVAGVPETQYF,TGCAGCGTTGAAGTGGTAGCGGGAGTCCCGGAGACCCAGTACTTC
NA,TRBV30,TRBJ1-1,once,CAWSRQAEAFF,TGTGCCTGGAGTAGGCAGGCGGAAGCTTTCTTT
NA,TRBV14,TRBJ1-1,NA,CASSQGETRDPEAFF,TGTGCCAGCAGCCAAGGAGAGACGCGGGACCCTGAAGCTTTCTTT
TRBD2,TRBV11-3,TRBJ2-1,NA,CASSLAGGRSEQFF,TGTGCCAGCAGCTTAGCGGGGGGGCGGAGTGAGCAGTTCTTC
NA,TRBV27,TRBJ2-7,NA,CASSPSPAGLGYEQYF,TGTGCCAGCAGTCCTTCCCCCGCGGGGCTAGGGTACGAGCAGTACTTC
TRBD2,TRBV28,TRBJ2-5,NA,CASSLMGAGGPKGETQYF,TGTGCCAGCAGTTTAATGGGAGCGGGAGGGCCGAAAGGCGAGACCCAGTACTTC
NA,TRBV7-2,TRBJ2-6,NA,CASSRQGGFVGANVLTF,TGTGCCAGCAGCCGACAGGGAGGATTTGTCGGGGCCAACGTCCTGACTTTC
NA,TRBV19,TRBJ1-1,NA,CASSIGWTINGEAFF,TGTGCCAGTAGTATAGGGTGGACAATAAACGGCGAAGCTTTCTTT
NA,TRBV6-5,TRBJ2-7,NA,CASSYRDTYEQYF,TGTGCCAGCAGTTACCGGGACACCTACGAGCAGTACTTC
NA,TRBV4-1,TRBJ2-1,NA,CASSQLVRDNEQFF,TGCGCCAGCAGCCAACTCGTGAGGGACAATGAGCAGTTCTTC